The 18 T cell receptor beta chains presented below share a single source sample, sequenced in a study of blood T cell repertoires in COVID-19. The protocol was immunoSEQ multiplex PCR, while the TCRdb copy is restricted to in-frame clones and leaves out a portion. Here the sample spans hundreds of thousands of clones, roughly 86% being singletons. Sequenced sample: PBMCs or T cells enriched from blood (not recorded which). Source of these receptors: a woman between 25 and 40 years old who had recovered from COVID-19.

This chain connects TRBV7-6 to TRBJ2-7; TRBD1 matches 9 bases. The CDR3 runs to 14 residues. Germline CDR1 reads SGHVS; CDR2 reads FNYEAQ. The J segment lost 3 bases and the V segment lost 5 bases, leaving 5 bases of the junction unmatched. This CDR3 reads CASSLRDRDYEQYF. CDR3 DNA sequence: TGTGCCAGCAGCCTCCGGGACAGGGACTACGAGCAGTACTTC. The variable domain in full, with the rest retrieved from reference TRBV7-6 and TRBJ2-7, is GAGVSQSPRYKVTKRGQDVALRCDPISGHVSLYWYRQALGQGPEFLTYFNYEAQQDKSGLPNDRFSAERPEGSISTLTIQRTEQRDSAMYRCASSLRDRDYEQYFGPGTRLTVT.

This sequence joins TRBV6-1 and TRBJ1-3, with a tentative D call TRBD1 (5 bases). V lost 4 bases and J 2 bases, leaving 15 bases between the germline ends. Germline CDR1 and CDR2: MNHNS and SASEGT. CDR3 length: 16 amino acids. The CDR3 protein is CASSAGLSTPGNTIYF. For the CDR3, the DNA is TGTGCCAGCAGTGCGGGACTCTCGACCCCTGGAAACACCATATATTTT.

This clone was seen once. The rearrangement links TRBV7-2 to TRBJ1-5; weak D call: TRBD1 (5 bases). This CDR3 has 14 amino acids. From germline, CDR1 is SGHTA and CDR2 FQGNSA. The V gene lost 1 base and the J gene lost 4 bases, with 8 bases spanning the gap. This CDR3 reads CASSLGTSNQPQHF. The CDR3 DNA follows: TGTGCCAGCAGCTTAGGGACAAGTAATCAGCCCCAGCATTTT.

This chain joins TRBV19 and TRBJ2-2; 7 nucleotides match TRBD1. The CDR3 length is 15 residues. V trimming: 3 bases; J trimming: 3 bases; junction bases outside the gene matches: 4. Per germline, CDR1 LNHDA and CDR2 SQIVND (reference sequence). Written as DNA, the CDR3 is TGTGCCAGTAGTATCCAGGGGGAATACACCGGGGAGCTGTTTTTT. Protein product: CASSIQGEYTGELFF.

The chain couples TRBV5-1 to TRBJ2-3; TRBD1 matches 9 bases. CDR1 SGHRS and CDR2 YFSETQ come from the germline V gene. CDR3 length: 14 amino acids. V gave up 4 bases and J gave up 4 bases; unmatched junction bases: 4. The CDR3 here is CASSSRTGADTQYF. CDR3 bases: TGCGCCAGCAGCAGCCGGACAGGGGCAGATACGCAGTATTTT. The complete variable domain, with remaining parts taken from reference TRBV5-1 and TRBJ2-3, reads KAGVTQTPRYLIKTRGQQVTLSCSPISGHRSVSWYQQTPGQGLQFLFEYFSETQRNKGNFPGRFSGRQFSNSRSEMNVSTLELGDSALYLCASSSRTGADTQYFGPGTRLTVL.

CDR3 DNA sequence: TGTGCCAGCAGCCTAATCCGAGCGGGACCCTTCTACGAGCAGTACTTC. Protein sequence: CASSLIRAGPFYEQYF. The chain employs TRBV27 and TRBJ2-7, with 7 bases lining up with TRBD2. Per the germline V gene, CDR1 is MNHEY and CDR2 is SMNVEV (reference sequence). V was pared by 6 bases and J by 3 bases, with 14 bases of the junction left unmatched. The CDR3 loop spans 16 amino acids.

V and J are TRBV11-2 and TRBJ1-4; 10 bases fit TRBD1. Germline CDR1 reads SGHAT; CDR2 reads FQNNGV. This CDR3 comprises 15 residues. After removal of 6 bases from V and 5 bases from J, the junction contained 6 bases not matched to a gene. The CDR3 loop is CASRSRTGGNEKLFF. The CDR3 DNA reads as TGTGCCAGCAGATCGAGGACAGGGGGGAATGAAAAACTGTTTTTT.

This chain joins TRBV5-4 and TRBJ2-1; 9 nucleotides line up with TRBD2. The CDR3 runs 17 residues. Trimming removed 0 bases from V and 5 bases from J; junction bases left unmatched: 9. From germline, CDR1 is SGHNT and CDR2 YYREEE (reference sequence). The CDR3 DNA follows: TGTGCCAGCAGCTTGGCAGGCGGGAGGGCCTTGGACAATGAGCAGTTCTTC. Translation: CASSLAGGRALDNEQFF.

The chain carries TRBV27 and TRBJ1-2, with D unclear. The V end lost 5 bases, the J end lost 8 bases, and 9 bases lay between the germline ends. Germline V gene sequence: CDR1 MNHEY, CDR2 SMNVEV (reference sequence). The CDR3 runs to 11 residues. The CDR3 DNA is TGTGCCAGCAGTGCTGGAGGGGGCTACACCTTC. This encodes CASSAGGGYTF.

The chain combines TRBV11-3 with TRBJ2-1, with 12 bases matching TRBD2. This CDR3 contains 17 residues. V trimming: 5 bases; J trimming: 0 bases; junction bases outside the gene matches: 5. Germline CDR1 reads SGHNT; CDR2 reads YENEEA. CDR3 region: CASSQTSGGSSYNEQFF. In nucleotides, the CDR3 is TGTGCCAGCAGCCAAACTAGCGGGGGGAGCTCCTACAATGAGCAGTTCTTC.

Of note for this clone: Distinct nucleotide sequences in the sample also encode this CDR3. The chain is built from TRBV18 and TRBJ1-1; D is perhaps TRBD1 (5 bases). The length of the CDR3 is 13 residues. The germline V gene encodes CDR1 KGHSH and CDR2 LQKENI. V was pared by 3 bases and J by 4 bases, with 9 bases between. The CDR3 bases are TGTGCCAGCTCACCCGAGCAGGGCACTGAAGCTTTCTTT. Protein: CASSPEQGTEAFF.

This clone was seen a handful of times. J is TRBJ1-2 and V is TRBV28; D is uncertain. CDR1 and CDR2 (germline): MDHEN, SYDVKM. Trimming stripped 3 bases from V and 8 bases from J, with 13 bases between. The CDR3 consists of 13 residues. The CDR3 spells CASSFIREGGYTF. The CDR3 region has the DNA TGTGCCAGCAGTTTTATTCGGGAAGGGGGCTACACCTTC.

V is TRBV6-5 and J is TRBJ1-2, with D uncertain. Germline V CDR1 and CDR2: MNHEY, SVGAGI. CDR3 size: 15 residues. V was shortened by 6 bases and J by 4 bases, with 18 bases between the two germline ends. The CDR3 DNA sequence: TGTGCCAGCAGCCCAACCTCCGAGACGGGCTATGGCTACACCTTC. Protein product: CASSPTSETGYGYTF.

The J gene is TRBJ1-2, the V gene TRBV7-9; TRBD1 matches at 7 bases. Losses at the gene ends were 4 bases for V and 1 base for J; bases not matched to a gene: 12. This CDR3 is 17 amino acids long. CDR1 is SEHNR, CDR2 FQNEAQ, per germline (reference sequence). CDR3 loop: CASSSNRGKRVNYGYTF. As DNA, the CDR3 is TGTGCCAGCAGCTCGAACAGGGGAAAGAGGGTTAACTATGGCTACACCTTC.

As DNA, the CDR3 is TGTGCCAGCAGTTCTGGCGGGGACCCGCCCGGGGAGCTGTTTTTT. Protein product: CASSSGGDPPGELFF. V usage is TRBV28 and J usage is TRBJ2-2, with a possible D match to TRBD2 (6 bases). CDR1 is MDHEN, CDR2 SYDVKM, per germline. V was trimmed by 4 bases and J by 6 bases, leaving 15 bases between them. This CDR3 spans 15 amino acids.

The genes are TRBV19 and TRBJ2-1, with D unclear. Germline lookup yields CDR1 LNHDA and CDR2 SQIVND (reference sequence). Deletions cut 6 bases from V and 9 bases from J, with 9 bases between. The CDR3 is made up of 11 amino acids. In nucleotides, the CDR3 is TGTGCCAGTAGCCGTTTTTCTGAGCAGTTCTTC. Its translation: CASSRFSEQFF. Complete variable domain (other parts from reference TRBV19 and TRBJ2-1): DGGITQSPKYLFRKEGQNVTLSCEQNLNHDAMYWYRQDPGQGLRLIYYSQIVNDFQKGDIAEGYSVSREKKESFPLTVTSAQKNPTAFYLCASSRFSEQFFGPGTRLTVL.

The CDR3 spells CASSLGFGGQAGGTGELFF. The CDR3 coding sequence is TGCGCCAGCAGCTTGGGCTTCGGTGGACAAGCGGGGGGCACCGGGGAGCTGTTTTTT. The chain uses TRBV5-1 and TRBJ2-2; 9 nucleotides align to TRBD2. J was trimmed by 4 bases and V by 0 bases; bases with no gene match: 13. The CDR3 totals 19 residues. CDR1 and CDR2 from the germline V gene are SGHRS and YFSETQ.

The genes are TRBV10-2 and TRBJ2-7; tentative D call: TRBD1 (6 bases). The CDR3 covers 11 residues. Germline CDR1 reads WSHSY; CDR2 reads SAAADI. Trimming took 6 bases from V and 6 from J, leaving 9 bases between them. CDR3 nucleotides: TGCGCCAGCAGCAGGGGTAGCGAGCAGTACTTC. Its protein is CASSRGSEQYF.